The present T cell receptor (beta chain) was sequenced within a study of blood T cell repertoires in COVID-19. Background on the study: Acute and convalescent COVID-19 specimens originated in the United States, Italy and Spain. The analysed material was cDNA or gDNA that came from T cells, B-cell-depleted T cells, or PBMCs.

Trimming cost V 3 bases and J 2 bases, with 10 bases left between them. The CDR3 has 14 residues. Looked up from germline, CDR1 is SEHNR and CDR2 is FQNEAQ (reference sequence). Authors' analysis steps: It was from reference gene primer amplification that nucleated cell counts were estimated. Assay used: immunoSEQ multiplex PCR; TCRdb lists only in-frame clones, some missing. V and J calls and clone size are as listed in that table; D and trimming were resolved from the DNA. The sample has some 140,000 clones, approximately 78% seen once. This TCR was sampled from a man between 60 and 75 years old who had recovered from COVID-19. What was sequenced was peripheral blood. V is TRBV7-9 and J is TRBJ1-2; the D gene is possibly TRBD1 (5 bases). CDR3 sequence: CASSLGGRNYGYTF. Written as DNA, the CDR3 is TGTGCCAGCAGCTTGGGGGGGAGGAACTATGGCTACACCTTC.